Shown below are 8 T cell receptor beta chains from a single sample sequenced in a study of radiation and T cells in renal cell carcinoma. The protocol was immunoSEQ multiplex PCR, while the TCRdb copy is restricted to in-frame clones and leaves out a portion. The sample carries around 130,000 clones, around 89% recorded once. This sample's time point: blood 2 weeks post-SBRT. This sample's treatment: 15 Gy SBRT to primary tumor, nephrectomy 4 weeks later. Here the sequenced sample was blood, taken from a patient whose treatment included radiotherapy and nephrectomy. These receptor sequences come from a woman aged 70 to 79 with renal cell carcinoma.

The rearrangement joins TRBV7-2 to TRBJ1-6; D uncertain. This CDR3 comprises 15 residues. The V end was cut by 5 bases, the J end by 0 bases, with 8 bases between. Germline CDR1 reads SGHTA; CDR2 reads FQGNSA. This CDR3 reads CASSPSSSYNSPLHF. CDR3 coding DNA: TGTGCCAGCAGCCCTAGTAGCTCCTATAATTCACCCCTCCACTTT. Together with reference TRBV7-2 and TRBJ1-6, the CDR3 gives the full variable domain: GAGVSQSPSNKVTEKGKDVELRCDPISGHTALYWYRQSLGQGLEFLIYFQGNSAPDKSGLPSDRFSAERTGGSVSTLTIQRTQQEDSAVYLCASSPSSSYNSPLHFGNGTRLTVT.

This chain connects TRBV6-1 to TRBJ2-7; TRBD1 or TRBD2 may be the D gene (5 bases each). Germline CDR1 reads MNHNS; CDR2 reads SASEGT. This CDR3 is 13 amino acids long. The V end was cut by 4 bases, the J end by 2 bases, with 9 bases between. The CDR3 nucleotides read TGTGCCAGCAGTGGTCCGGGGCCCTACGAGCAGTACTTC. This gives the protein CASSGPGPYEQYF.

J is TRBJ1-1 and V is TRBV5-1; D is undetermined. V was trimmed by 5 bases and J by 0 bases, leaving 8 bases between them. Per the germline V gene, CDR1 is SGHRS and CDR2 is YFSETQ. The CDR3 loop spans 13 amino acids. The CDR3 reads CASSRTVNTEAFF. The CDR3 DNA is TGCGCCAGCAGTCGGACGGTGAACACTGAAGCTTTCTTT.

This clone came up a few times. The chain combines TRBV29-1 with TRBJ1-1; no firm D call. Germline V CDR1 and CDR2: SQVTM, ANQGSEA. V was trimmed by 8 bases and J by 1 base, leaving 8 bases between them. The CDR3 is 11 amino acids. DNA of the CDR3: TGCAGCAAAACACCGAACACTGAAGCTTTCTTT. Translated: CSKTPNTEAFF.

The chain carries TRBV7-9 and TRBJ1-2; D unresolved. The germline CDR1 and CDR2 sequences are SEHNR and FQNEAQ (reference sequence). This CDR3 is 16 amino acids long. Trimming cost V 2 bases and J 7 bases, with 20 bases left between them. The DNA for the CDR3 is TGTGCCAGCAGCTTAATTTCGCGGTCTGTCGGTGGTGGCTACACCTTC. It translates to CASSLISRSVGGGYTF. The full variable domain, its missing parts supplied by reference TRBV7-9 and TRBJ1-2, is DTGVSQNPRHKITKRGQNVTFRCDPISEHNRLYWYRQTLGQGPEFLTYFQNEAQLEKSRLLSDRFSAERPKGSFSTLEIQRTEQGDSAMYLCASSLISRSVGGGYTFGSGTRLTVV.

The CDR3 reads CASSVTGSSGNTIYF. The CDR3 bases are TGTGCCAGCAGCGTCACAGGCTCCTCTGGAAACACCATATATTTT. The rearrangement links TRBV9 to TRBJ1-3; D possibly corresponds to TRBD1 (5 bases). This CDR3 comprises 15 residues. Germline-derived CDR1 and CDR2 are SGDLS and YYNGEE. The ends were cut back, 2 bases at V and 0 bases at J, with 9 bases in the middle.

The chain employs TRBV6-5 and TRBJ1-4; D is undetermined. Per germline, CDR1 MNHEY and CDR2 SVGAGI. This CDR3 spans 11 amino acids. V lost 6 bases to trimming and J lost 8 bases, with 7 bases between them. In nucleotides, the CDR3 is TGTGCCAGCAGCACGCAGGAAAAACTGTTTTTT. Translated: CASSTQEKLFF.

The rearrangement links TRBV28 to TRBJ1-2, with D perhaps matching TRBD1 (5 bases). The CDR3 consists of 13 residues. With 5 bases removed from V and 2 bases from J, the gap between germline ends came to 9 bases. Germline CDR1 is MDHEN and CDR2 is SYDVKM. The CDR3 region has the DNA TGTGCCAGCAGTGAGGGACTCAACTATGGCTACACCTTC. Its translation is CASSEGLNYGYTF.